This TCR beta chain was obtained from a study of early T cells in non-severe SARS-CoV-2 infection. The V and J ends lost 0 bases and 2 bases respectively, with 17 bases between them. This CDR3 is 18 amino acids long. Per the germline V gene, CDR1 is LNHNV and CDR2 is YYDKDF (reference sequence). Unique molecular identifiers tagged individual cDNA molecules. From the 5' RACE reads, TCRdb called clonotypes with MiXCR, one entry per CDR3 protein. The top ten hold under 5% of the sample, which has approximately 90,000 distinct CDR3 sequences, approximately 9.9% seen once. The receptor comes from an adult who was a healthcare worker with PCR-confirmed SARS-CoV-2 infection or an uninfected control (not recorded which). The specimen was whole blood, collected at baseline. The chain couples TRBV15 to TRBJ2-1; D tentatively reads TRBD1 or TRBD2 (5 bases each). CDR3 region: CATSRDGGSKSPYNEQFF. In nucleotides, the CDR3 is TGTGCCACCAGCAGAGATGGGGGTTCTAAGTCCCCCTACAATGAGCAGTTCTTC.